These 8 T cell receptor beta chains share one sample of origin, sequenced in a study of blood T cells in healthy people across ages. Using a J-beta primer mix together with a sample-barcoded 5' primer, a second PCR was run for about 6 to 12 cycles. TCRdb itself ran the 5' RACE reads through MiXCR, one entry per CDR3 protein. This table holds about 1.6 million distinct CDR3 sequences, about 32% found once. The sample comprised blood. These receptor sequences come from a woman in her 30s in good health.

The chain couples TRBV14 to TRBJ2-3; D might be TRBD2 (5 bases). Per germline, CDR1 SGHDN and CDR2 FVKESK. V lost 2 bases and J 1 base, leaving 13 bases between the germline ends. The length of the CDR3 is 16 residues. The CDR3 reads CASSQRSGYGTDTQYF. The CDR3 DNA follows: TGTGCCAGCAGCCAACGATCGGGGTATGGCACAGATACGCAGTATTTT.

The table lists this clonotype with a few counts. The chain couples TRBV10-3 to TRBJ2-1, with 8 bases fitting TRBD2. Trimming took 2 bases from V and 8 from J; bases not matched to a gene: 8. CDR1 is ENHRY, CDR2 SYGVKD, per germline. The CDR3 is 15 residues long. CDR3 DNA: TGTGCCATCAGTGAGAATCCGGGAGGGCCGTATGAGCAGTTCTTC. Its translation is CAISENPGGPYEQFF.

For this clonotype: A much larger clone differs by one base, so this may be a read error. Since no conserved phenylalanine or tryptophan closes the CDR3, a read error is the likely cause. The chain joins TRBV6-5 to TRBJ2-1; perhaps TRBD1 as D (5 bases). V was cut by 6 bases and J by 6 bases, with 12 bases left in between. The CDR3 extends over 13 amino acids. Germline-derived CDR1 and CDR2 are MNHEY and SVGAGI. The CDR3 here is CASSQGFRNEQFV. CDR3 nucleotide sequence: TGTGCCAGCAGCCAGGGTTTCCGCAATGAGCAGTTCGTC.

The chain is built from TRBV5-5 and TRBJ2-3; 10 nucleotides agree with TRBD2. After removal of 3 bases from V and 4 bases from J, the junction contained 5 bases not matched to a gene. Germline loops: CDR1 SGHKS, CDR2 YYEKEE (reference sequence). This CDR3 contains 15 residues. The CDR3 sequence is CASSSWLAGADTQYF. CDR3 DNA: TGTGCCAGCAGCTCATGGCTAGCGGGAGCAGATACGCAGTATTTT.

This rearrangement joins TRBV5-1 to TRBJ1-2; 8 positions agree with TRBD1. Trimming removed 5 bases from V and 7 bases from J; junction bases left unmatched: 7. From germline, CDR1 is SGHRS and CDR2 YFSETQ. This CDR3 has 13 residues. The CDR3 here is CASSSGTGIGYTF. The CDR3 nucleotides are TGCGCCAGCAGTTCCGGGACAGGAATTGGCTACACCTTC.

This clonotype has just one count. Sequence at one end of the junction differs from germline and may be a read error. V usage is TRBV29-1 and J usage is TRBJ2-1; D unresolved. Germline assignment: CDR1 SQVTM and CDR2 ANQGSEA. The CDR3 contains 14 residues. CDR3 DNA sequence: TGCAGCGTGGGCTCGCTAGGATGGTACAGTGAGCAGTTCTTC. Amino acids: CSVGSLGWYSEQFF.

A few counts support this clonotype. The chain recombines TRBV6-4 with TRBJ2-1; 7 bases agree with TRBD2. The ends lost 0 bases at V and 1 base at J; junction bases unmatched: 3. The length of the CDR3 is 16 residues. CDR1 and CDR2 from the germline V gene are MRHNA and SNTAGT. CDR3 region: CASSDSLAPSYNEQFF. DNA of the CDR3: TGTGCCAGCAGTGACTCACTAGCGCCTTCCTACAATGAGCAGTTCTTC.

This clonotype was seen a few times. J is TRBJ2-7 and V is TRBV5-6; D might be TRBD2 (6 bases). The V end was cut by 0 bases, the J end by 7 bases, with 14 bases between. The CDR3 is 14 residues long. Looked up from germline, CDR1 is SGHDT and CDR2 is YYEEEE. CDR3 coding DNA: TGTGCCAGCAGCTTGGTCGGGAGACTAGGGGAGCAGTACTTC. It is translated as CASSLVGRLGEQYF. Complete variable domain (other parts from reference TRBV5-6 and TRBJ2-7): DAGVTQSPTHLIKTRGQQVTLRCSPKSGHDTVSWYQQALGQGPQFIFQYYEEEERQRGNFPDRFSGHQFPNYSSELNVNALLLGDSALYLCASSLVGRLGEQYFGPGTRLTVT.